One and the same sample provided the 10 T cell receptor beta chains below, sequenced in a study of blood T cell repertoires in COVID-19. Clones were sequenced by immunoSEQ multiplex PCR, and TCRdb holds only the in-frame ones, with some missing. The data hold approximately 37,000 clones, with about nine tenths observed a single time. Source material: peripheral blood. These receptors all stem from a man aged 45-65 years with active COVID-19.

The J gene is TRBJ1-6, the V gene TRBV11-2; weak D call: TRBD1 (6 bases). The CDR3 runs 13 residues. The V and J ends lost 6 bases and 6 bases respectively, with 9 bases between them. Germline V lookup: CDR1 SGHAT, CDR2 FQNNGV. The CDR3 region is CASRRQVNSPLHF. In DNA form, the CDR3 reads TGTGCCAGCAGGAGACAGGTTAATTCACCCCTCCACTTT.

The rearrangement links TRBV23-1 to TRBJ2-2, with a tentative D call TRBD2 (6 bases). TRBV23-1 is placed among ORFs of uncertain function. V shed 1 base and J shed 7 bases, with 7 bases lying between them. The CDR3 has 13 residues. The DNA of the CDR3 is TGCGCCAGCAGTCAATTGGGAGGCGGGGAGCTGTTTTTT. Amino acids: CASSQLGGGELFF.

This clone was counted a single time. The genes are TRBV10-3 and TRBJ2-7; 9 bases are a match to TRBD1. The V segment lost 4 bases and the J segment 4 bases; nucleotides outside the gene matches: 8. CDR3 length: 15 amino acids. Looked up from germline, CDR1 is ENHRY and CDR2 is SYGVKD. CDR3 sequence reads: CAISGGQGSGYEQYF. CDR3 nucleotides: TGTGCCATCAGTGGGGGACAGGGCTCGGGGTACGAGCAGTACTTC.

J is TRBJ1-1 and V is TRBV19, with TRBD1 matching 8 bases. Trimming at V came to 5 bases and at J to 3 bases, leaving 8 bases not matched to a gene. The CDR3 has 15 amino acids. Germline assignment: CDR1 LNHDA and CDR2 SQIVND (reference sequence). This CDR3 reads CASSFSRGRDTEAFF. CDR3 DNA sequence: TGTGCCAGTAGTTTTAGCAGGGGGCGGGACACTGAAGCTTTCTTT.

The J gene is TRBJ2-7, the V gene TRBV20-1; D possibly corresponds to TRBD2 (6 bases). Germline V CDR1 and CDR2: DFQATT, SNEGSKA (reference sequence). The CDR3 is made up of 11 amino acids. Trimming took off 4 bases at V and 5 bases at J, with 9 bases between the two ends. This chain's CDR3 is CSATREHEQYF. The CDR3 nucleotides read TGCAGTGCTACCCGGGAGCACGAGCAGTACTTC.

V usage is TRBV28 and J usage is TRBJ1-1; tentative D call: TRBD1 (5 bases). The germline V gene encodes CDR1 MDHEN and CDR2 SYDVKM. The CDR3 totals 14 residues. V was cut by 5 bases and J by 1 base, with 11 bases left in between. The DNA for the CDR3 is TGTGCCAGCAGTCCTCGGGGGGGGAACACTGAAGCTTTCTTT. Its protein product is CASSPRGGNTEAFF.

The chain has TRBV7-2 and TRBJ2-7; D might be TRBD1 (5 bases). CDR3 size: 12 residues. CDR1 and CDR2 (germline): SGHTA, FQGNSA. Between the trimmed V and J ends, which lost 2 bases and 4 bases, there was a span of 6 bases. The CDR3 sequence: CASSLTGYEQYF. In DNA, the CDR3 is TGTGCCAGCAGCTTAACAGGTTACGAGCAGTACTTC.

The rearrangement uses TRBV29-1 and TRBJ2-3; 8 nucleotides agree with TRBD2. From germline, CDR1 is SQVTM and CDR2 ANQGSEA. V lost 6 bases to trimming and J lost 0 bases; unmatched junction nucleotides: 5. This CDR3 spans 14 amino acids. The CDR3 sequence is CSVRAGVSTDTQYF. The DNA of the CDR3 is TGCAGCGTAAGAGCGGGAGTCAGCACAGATACGCAGTATTTT.

The chain has TRBV5-4 and TRBJ1-2, with a possible D match to TRBD1 (6 bases). The CDR3 covers 13 residues. Trimming took 4 bases from V and 8 from J, leaving 15 bases between them. The germline CDR1 and CDR2 sequences are SGHNT and YYREEE (reference sequence). Written as DNA, the CDR3 is TGTGCCAGCAGCGCAGGGGCCGAGCGAGGCTACACCTTC. Protein product: CASSAGAERGYTF.

This clone was found once. The chain links TRBV19 to TRBJ1-5; a weak D match, TRBD1 (5 bases). Germline assignment: CDR1 LNHDA and CDR2 SQIVND (reference sequence). V shed 6 bases and J shed 7 bases, with 13 bases lying between them. This CDR3 comprises 13 residues. CDR3 bases: TGTGCCAGTAGGGAAGGGGTTTTCCAGCCCCAGCATTTT. This encodes CASREGVFQPQHF.